This T cell receptor beta chain was obtained from a study of CD8 T cells in ankylosing spondylitis. Study outcomes and limitations: Peripheral blood held disease-linked clones only at relatively low frequency, and these were CD8+. Reports say disease-linked clones showed up significantly more in matched ankylosing spondylitis synovial fluid. A TCR beta motif of fewer than 10 highly homologous variants seemed to mark ankylosing spondylitis blood.

To note about this clonotype: The antigen is undetermined.

Germline V gene lookup returns CDR1 WNHNN and CDR2 SYGVQD (reference sequence). The CDR3 runs 15 residues. Trimming cost V 0 bases and J 8 bases, with 14 bases left between them. MiXCR was run by TCRdb on the 5' RACE reads, yielding one entry per CDR3 protein. The sample lists 300,000 to 400,000 distinct CDR3 sequences; 20% to 25% were seen once. Source material: blood, either unsorted or a sorted T cell fraction (not recorded which). The chain has TRBV10-1 and TRBJ2-1, with D uncertain. The source is a male donor with ankylosing spondylitis. CDR3 region: CASSESRPGIDEQFF. The CDR3 nucleotides are TGCGCCAGCAGTGAGTCGCGACCCGGTATCGATGAGCAGTTCTTC.